This TCR beta chain was sequenced in a study of shared clonotypes between healthy human individuals. In regard to this clone: The antigen is not known.

Per germline, CDR1 SQVTM and CDR2 ANQGSEA. V was pared by 4 bases and J by 5 bases, with 13 bases between. CDR3 length equals 13 residues. Study-wide results and caveats: Apart from blood, nothing was sampled; tissue repertoires likely differ.

Positively selected for CCR7, the CD45RO-negative cells used as naive CD8 cells excluded terminally differentiated effector memory CD45RA+ cells. Donors were Caucasian adults residing in Nashville, Tennessee, USA. Data came from immunoSEQ multiplex PCR; TCRdb stores just in-frame clones and leaves some out. This sample carries roughly 570,000 clones, about 98% of them seen once, and the ten largest clones take 0.3%. Sequencing input: naive CD8+ T cells sorted from blood. The rearrangement uses TRBV29-1 and TRBJ2-3, with D possibly being TRBD1 (6 bases). The source is a man aged 25-45 years in good health. As DNA, the CDR3 is TGCAGCGTTGCCGGCCAGGGGTTAGATACGCAGTATTTT. Translating it yields CSVAGQGLDTQYF.